This entry lists 26 T cell receptor beta chains sequenced from one sample in a study of cytomegalovirus exposure and HLA in healthy donors (TCRdb year 2017). Library method: the immunoSEQ multiplex PCR assay. For the multiplex PCR, a mixture combining 60 forward primers for TCR Vbeta segments and 13 reverse primers for TCR Jbeta segments was used. Imported from immuneACCESS, the table was reduced by TCRdb to in-frame sequences with V and J called. These copies leave out some clones; in studies compared against another copy, an unresolved V gene accounts for under half, and the cause of the remainder is not known. For this sample the table gives around 140,000 clones, of which about 87% were detected only once. Jointly, the top ten make up approximately 4.7% of the sample. Material for sequencing was PBMCs. The receptor set was obtained from a young woman in good health and CMV-seronegative.

This chain links TRBV28 with TRBJ2-3; TRBD1 matches 10 bases. The V gene's germline CDR1 is MDHEN and CDR2 SYDVKM. V shed 7 bases and J 3 bases; nucleotides not matched to a gene: 4. The CDR3 covers 14 residues. This CDR3 reads CASNRDRGTDTQYF. The CDR3 DNA reads TGTGCCAGCAATCGGGACAGGGGAACAGATACGCAGTATTTT.

The V and J genes are TRBV7-6 and TRBJ2-3; 11 nucleotides agree with TRBD1. CDR3 length equals 15 residues. Germline loops: CDR1 SGHVS, CDR2 FNYEAQ. V lost 4 bases, J lost 6 bases, and 6 bases stayed unmatched. The CDR3: CASSSLGQGADTQYF. DNA for the CDR3: TGTGCCAGCAGCTCACTAGGACAGGGGGCTGATACGCAGTATTTT.

The V call is TRBV2, the J call TRBJ2-5, with 10 bases fitting TRBD1. Trimming removed 3 bases from V and 3 bases from J; junction bases left unmatched: 4. Germline V gives CDR1 SNHLY, CDR2 FYNNEI. The CDR3 length is 15 residues. Written as DNA, the CDR3 is TGTGCCAGCAGTGAGCAGGGGACAGGGGAAGAGACCCAGTACTTC. This sequence encodes CASSEQGTGEETQYF. Complete variable domain (other parts from reference TRBV2 and TRBJ2-5): EPEVTQTPSHQVTQMGQEVILRCVPISNHLYFYWYRQILGQKVEFLVSFYNNEISEKSEIFDDQFSVERPDGSNFTLKIRSTKLEDSAMYFCASSEQGTGEETQYFGPGTRLLVL.

This clone has a handful of counts. The chain joins TRBV4-1 to TRBJ2-7; the match to TRBD2 covers 10 bases. The CDR3 extends over 14 amino acids. The junction had 3 bases not matched to a gene; V was cut back by 1 base and J by 6 bases. CDR1 and CDR2 from the germline V gene are MGHRA and YSYEKL. CDR3 nucleotides: TGCGCCAGCAGCCAAGGGGGACTAGCGACCGAGCAGTACTTC. Protein sequence: CASSQGGLATEQYF.

The rearrangement uses TRBV7-9 and TRBJ2-7; TRBD1 agrees at 8 bases. Germline V gene data show CDR1 as SEHNR and CDR2 as FQNEAQ (reference sequence). Trimming at V came to 4 bases and at J to 5 bases, leaving 7 bases not matched to a gene. The CDR3 is made up of 14 amino acids. CDR3 amino acids: CASSSLDRAHEQYF. The CDR3 DNA is TGTGCCAGCAGCTCTCTGGACAGGGCCCACGAGCAGTACTTC.

The V gene is TRBV9, the J gene TRBJ2-1, with 8 bases fitting TRBD2. The trim removed 0 bases at V and 1 base at J, leaving 0 bases unmatched. CDR1 is SGDLS, CDR2 YYNGEE, per germline. This CDR3 has 15 amino acids. CDR3 DNA: TGTGCCAGCAGCGTAGCGGGGGGGTCCTACAATGAGCAGTTCTTC. It is translated as CASSVAGGSYNEQFF.

Note on this clone: A much larger clone differs by one base, so this may be a read error. The chain combines TRBV4-3 with TRBJ2-5; TRBD1 matches at 8 bases. The assigned J gene may be wrong: the sequence end matches TRBJ2-7 better. This CDR3 has 14 amino acids. Germline assignment: CDR1 LGHNA and CDR2 YSLEER. CDR3 sequence reads: CASSQGTGKYEQYF. The CDR3 nucleotides are TGCGCCAGCAGCCAAGGGACAGGGAAATACGAGCAGTACTTC.

The V and J genes are TRBV21-1 and TRBJ2-4; the DNA was not compared with TRBD2, the D call given in the table. TRBV21-1 has pseudogene status. This CDR3 comprises 21 residues. DNA of the CDR3: TGTGCCAGCATAGCCCCCCCTCCTACTAGCGGGAACGGGGTGGCCAAAAACATTCAGTACTTC. Its protein product is CASIAPPPTSGNGVAKNIQYF.

The chain is built from TRBV18 and TRBJ2-7; tentative D call: TRBD1 (5 bases). There are 15 residues in the CDR3. Germline CDR1 is KGHSH and CDR2 is LQKENI. V was trimmed by 3 bases and J by 5 bases, leaving 17 bases between them. CDR3 region: CASSPQGTRFDEQYF. The CDR3 DNA reads TGTGCCAGCTCACCCCAGGGAACAAGGTTCGACGAGCAGTACTTC.

This chain joins TRBV18 and TRBJ1-4, with D unclear. Germline V lookup: CDR1 KGHSH, CDR2 LQKENI. Trimming stripped 8 bases from V and 5 bases from J, with 12 bases between. The CDR3 contains 13 residues. The CDR3 DNA reads as TGTGCCAGCGCCCGTGGGGAGAATGAAAAACTGTTTTTT. Its protein is CASARGENEKLFF. The full variable domain, in which reference TRBV18 and TRBJ1-4 provide the parts outside the CDR3, is NAGVMQNPRHLVRRRGQEARLRCSPMKGHSHVYWYRQLPEEGLKFMVYLQKENIIDESGMPKERFSAEFPKEGPSILRIQQVVRGDSAAYFCASARGENEKLFFGSGTQLSVL.

The J gene is TRBJ2-1, the V gene TRBV28; D is possibly TRBD2 (6 bases). V was trimmed by 5 bases and J by 4 bases, leaving 21 bases between them. Germline V gene lookup returns CDR1 MDHEN and CDR2 SYDVKM. The CDR3 loop spans 17 amino acids. The CDR3 bases are TGTGCCAGCAGTATCCAGGACTACCCTCGGGGATACAATGAGCAGTTCTTC. This sequence encodes CASSIQDYPRGYNEQFF.

This clone was detected ten times or more. The V call is TRBV28, the J call TRBJ2-2; 10 bases align to TRBD2. The V segment lost 7 bases and the J segment 4 bases; nucleotides outside the gene matches: 6. Germline CDR1 MDHEN, CDR2 SYDVKM. CDR3 length equals 15 residues. CDR3 sequence (DNA): TGTGCCAGCACCCTAGCGGGAGTCACCACCGGGGAGCTGTTTTTT. As protein: CASTLAGVTTGELFF. Filled out from reference TRBV28 and TRBJ2-2, the complete variable domain reads DVKVTQSSRYLVKRTGEKVFLECVQDMDHENMFWYRQDPGLGLRLIYFSYDVKMKEKGDIPEGYSVSREKKERFSLILESASTNQTSMYLCASTLAGVTTGELFFGEGSRLTVL.

V is TRBV19 and J is TRBJ1-1, with D unresolved. Germline CDR1 is LNHDA and CDR2 is SQIVND (reference sequence). Trimming pared 3 bases from V and 6 bases from J, leaving 17 bases between. The CDR3 contains 15 residues. The CDR3 sequence is CASSIHSGIQAEAFF. CDR3 nucleotide sequence: TGTGCCAGTAGTATCCACAGCGGAATCCAAGCTGAAGCTTTCTTT.

The chain couples TRBV19 to TRBJ1-2; D not certain. CDR3 length equals 13 residues. Trimming took 4 bases from V and 4 from J, leaving 10 bases between them. The germline gives CDR1 LNHDA, CDR2 SQIVND (reference sequence). CDR3 nucleotides: TGTGCCAGTAGTAACGGCGGCCCCTATGGCTACACCTTC. Protein product: CASSNGGPYGYTF.

The chain carries TRBV27 and TRBJ1-6; no clear D gene. CDR1 and CDR2 from the germline V gene are MNHEY and SMNVEV (reference sequence). The CDR3 spans 12 residues. The germline V and J ends were trimmed by 2 bases and 11 bases, with 7 bases remaining between them. The CDR3 loop is CASSLGTTPLHF. The CDR3 DNA sequence: TGTGCCAGCAGTTTAGGCACAACACCCCTCCACTTT.

This chain connects TRBV28 to TRBJ1-5; no firm D call. The germline V gene has CDR1 MDHEN and CDR2 SYDVKM. The length of the CDR3 is 15 residues. Trimming stripped 5 bases from V and 2 bases from J, with 13 bases between. CDR3 amino acids: CASSPTRLGNQPQHF. The CDR3 DNA reads as TGTGCCAGCAGTCCGACAAGGCTGGGCAATCAGCCCCAGCATTTT.

The chain joins TRBV10-2 to TRBJ2-1; 8 nucleotides match TRBD2. J lost 6 bases, V lost 2 bases, and 6 bases had no gene match. The length of the CDR3 is 15 residues. Germline CDR1 reads WSHSY; CDR2 reads SAAADI. CDR3 region: CASSERGLGINEQFF. In DNA, the CDR3 is TGCGCCAGCAGTGAGCGGGGACTAGGAATCAATGAGCAGTTCTTC.

This clone was recorded only once. The chain joins TRBV2 to TRBJ2-1; possibly TRBD2 for D (6 bases). V gave up 5 bases and J gave up 10 bases, with 15 bases separating them. The germline CDR1 and CDR2 sequences are SNHLY and FYNNEI. The CDR3 spans 13 residues. In DNA form, the CDR3 reads TGTGCCAGCAGTCGGGACTCGCGACAGGAGCAGTTCTTC. Protein sequence: CASSRDSRQEQFF.

The chain couples TRBV29-1 to TRBJ2-7, with 10 nucleotides matching TRBD1. Germline trimming cut 0 bases from V and 1 base from J; bases unmatched to any gene: 3. Germline CDR1 SQVTM, CDR2 ANQGSEA. The CDR3 length is 15 residues. CDR3 protein: CSVEDADRGSYEQYF. CDR3 DNA: TGCAGCGTTGAAGATGCGGACAGGGGGTCCTACGAGCAGTACTTC.

This clone has more than one count but fewer than ten. The rearrangement joins TRBV30 to TRBJ1-1; weak D call: TRBD1 (5 bases). Trimming took off 3 bases at V and 5 bases at J, with 16 bases between the two ends. The length of the CDR3 is 14 residues. Germline V gene lookup returns CDR1 GTSNPN and CDR2 SVGIG (reference sequence). The CDR3 bases are TGTGCCTGGAGAAGAGCCCAGGGAGGGACTGAAGCTTTCTTT. It is translated as CAWRRAQGGTEAFF.

This chain joins TRBV28 and TRBJ2-2; TRBD2 matches at 9 bases. V lost 1 base and J lost 6; bases outside the gene matches: 24. Germline loops: CDR1 MDHEN, CDR2 SYDVKM. The CDR3 extends over 22 amino acids. CDR3 nucleotides: TGTGCCAGCAGTTTATCCCCAGGGCGGTGGGGCGTAGCGGGAGAGTCCGCCGGGGAGCTGTTTTTT. Its translation: CASSLSPGRWGVAGESAGELFF.

V is TRBV7-9 and J is TRBJ1-4; D may be TRBD1 (6 bases). This CDR3 spans 19 amino acids. V lost 5 bases to trimming and J lost 14 bases, with 36 bases between them. Germline V CDR1 and CDR2: SEHNR, FQNEAQ (reference sequence). The CDR3 sequence is CASSVGDLRQVQIRNALFF. The DNA for the CDR3 is TGTGCCAGCAGCGTAGGAGATCTAAGACAGGTTCAGATCCGCAACGCGCTGTTTTTT.

This chain connects TRBV2 to TRBJ1-2; TRBD1 might be the D (5 bases). The V gene lost 4 bases and the J gene lost 7 bases, with 13 bases spanning the gap. CDR3 length: 13 amino acids. Germline V gene data show CDR1 as SNHLY and CDR2 as FYNNEI. CDR3 residues: CASSGVGGLGYTF. CDR3 DNA: TGTGCCAGCAGTGGCGTGGGGGGTCTTGGCTACACCTTC.

The chain combines TRBV27 with TRBJ1-5, with D possibly being TRBD1 (5 bases). Trimming stripped 5 bases from V and 11 bases from J, with 19 bases between. This CDR3 contains 14 residues. Germline lookup yields CDR1 MNHEY and CDR2 SMNVEV (reference sequence). CDR3 DNA sequence: TGTGCCAGCAGTCCCACAGGCTCCCCTAGGACCCAGCATTTT. This translates into CASSPTGSPRTQHF.

The rearrangement uses TRBV7-2 and TRBJ2-1; 9 nucleotides align to TRBD1. The V and J ends lost 5 bases and 6 bases, in that order; junction bases with no gene match: 5. CDR3 length equals 14 residues. Germline lookup yields CDR1 SGHTA and CDR2 FQGNSA. The CDR3 is CASSPQGAVNEQFF. The CDR3 DNA reads as TGTGCCAGCAGCCCACAGGGGGCGGTCAATGAGCAGTTCTTC.

In its sample, this clone was seen a few times. The V call is TRBV7-7, the J call TRBJ2-1; possible D gene TRBD1, 5 bases. Trimming removed 1 base at V and 6 bases at J, with 16 bases between. The CDR3 extends over 16 amino acids. Germline CDR1 reads SSHAT; CDR2 reads FNYEAQ (reference sequence). The CDR3 sequence: CASSLEVFAGINEQFF. The CDR3 DNA follows: TGTGCCAGCAGCTTAGAAGTCTTCGCAGGGATCAATGAGCAGTTCTTC.